The text below deals with one TCR beta chain. Antigen: not known. The CDR3 totals 14 residues. The V gene's germline CDR1 is SQVTM and CDR2 ANQGSEA. J was trimmed by 4 bases and V by 5 bases; bases with no gene match: 8. Unique-molecular-identifier-tagged TCR beta cDNA libraries were used. Via MiXCR, TCRdb re-called the PCR reads, giving one row per CDR3 protein. The sample includes 700,000 to 900,000 distinct CDR3 sequences, under 60% seen only once; the top ten take roughly 5%. The data were obtained in a study of post-analysis software for immune sequencing data. Points from the study as a whole: There were about 5 TRBV segments more frequent in patients than controls, and TRBV5-6, TRBV5-1 and TRBV20-1 were among them.

This receptor was taken from a girl aged 5-17 years with multiple sclerosis. V gene TRBV29-1 combines with J gene TRBJ1-3; 7 positions agree with TRBD1. Sequenced sample: blood. The CDR3 DNA reads as TGCAGCGTTCAACAGGGGAGTAAGGGAAACACCATATATTTT. Translated: CSVQQGSKGNTIYF.